This T cell receptor beta chain is drawn from a study of T cells after yellow fever vaccination. The study's findings and limits: Abundant clonotypes (contaminants from the bulk population) could be present in FACS-sorted repertoires. Although most clonotypes did not, a small share appeared in both CD4 and CD8 compartments. Booster samples showed a return of most primary-vaccination clones (around 96% CD4, approximately 85% CD8). The study found a weaker secondary response that peaked faster, day 5 versus 15.

This clonotype was counted between two and nine times. The antigen is unknown. TCRdb recomputed calls from the 5' RACE reads with MiXCR, one row per CDR3 protein. Of hundreds of thousands of distinct CDR3 sequences in the sample, roughly 13% are singletons; the top ten hold over 12%. The CDR3 is 15 amino acids. Germline V gene sequence: CDR1 SGHKS, CDR2 YYEKEE (reference sequence). V lost 7 bases to trimming and J lost 5 bases, with 18 bases between them. The sample in question was PBMCs, obtained on the day of the yellow fever booster vaccination. The clonotype was recovered from a man aged 25 to 40 who received the YFV17D yellow fever vaccine. The V gene is TRBV5-5, the J gene TRBJ2-2; weak D call: TRBD2 (6 bases). CDR3 protein: CASQARTNPTGELFF. CDR3 nucleotides: TGTGCCAGCCAAGCCCGGACTAACCCTACCGGGGAGCTGTTTTTT. The full variable domain, its missing parts supplied by reference TRBV5-5 and TRBJ2-2, is DAGVTQSPTHLIKTRGQQVTLRCSPISGHKSVSWYQQVLGQGPQFIFQYYEKEERGRGNFPDRFSARQFPNYSSELNVNALLLGDSALYLCASQARTNPTGELFFGEGSRLTVL.